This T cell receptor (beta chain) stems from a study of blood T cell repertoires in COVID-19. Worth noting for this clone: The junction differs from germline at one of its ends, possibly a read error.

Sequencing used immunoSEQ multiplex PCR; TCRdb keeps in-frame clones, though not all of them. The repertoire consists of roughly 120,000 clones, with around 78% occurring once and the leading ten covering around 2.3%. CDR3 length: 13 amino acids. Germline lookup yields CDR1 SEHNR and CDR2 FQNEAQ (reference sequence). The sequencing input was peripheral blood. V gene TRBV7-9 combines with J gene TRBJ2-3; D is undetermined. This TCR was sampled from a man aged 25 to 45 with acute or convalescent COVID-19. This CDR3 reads CASSWPSTDTQYF. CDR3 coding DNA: TGTGCCAGTAGCTGGCCTAGCACAGATACGCAGTATTTT.